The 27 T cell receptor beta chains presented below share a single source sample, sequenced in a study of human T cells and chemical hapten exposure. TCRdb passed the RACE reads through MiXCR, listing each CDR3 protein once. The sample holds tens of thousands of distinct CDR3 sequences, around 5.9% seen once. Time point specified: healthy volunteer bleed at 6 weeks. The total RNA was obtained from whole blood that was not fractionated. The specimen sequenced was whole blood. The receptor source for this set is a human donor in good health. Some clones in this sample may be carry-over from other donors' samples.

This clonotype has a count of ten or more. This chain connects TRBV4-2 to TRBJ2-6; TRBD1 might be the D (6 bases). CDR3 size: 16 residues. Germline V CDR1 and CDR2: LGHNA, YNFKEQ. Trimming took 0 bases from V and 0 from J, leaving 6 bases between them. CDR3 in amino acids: CASSQEQGSGANVLTF. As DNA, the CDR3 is TGTGCCAGCAGCCAAGAACAGGGCTCTGGGGCCAACGTCCTGACTTTC.

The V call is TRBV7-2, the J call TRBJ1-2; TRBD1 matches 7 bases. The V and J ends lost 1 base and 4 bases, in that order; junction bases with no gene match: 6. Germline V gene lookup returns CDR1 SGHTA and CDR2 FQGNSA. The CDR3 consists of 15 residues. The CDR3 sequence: CASSLEGGAFYGYTF. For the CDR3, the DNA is TGTGCCAGCAGCTTAGAAGGGGGCGCTTTCTATGGCTACACCTTC.

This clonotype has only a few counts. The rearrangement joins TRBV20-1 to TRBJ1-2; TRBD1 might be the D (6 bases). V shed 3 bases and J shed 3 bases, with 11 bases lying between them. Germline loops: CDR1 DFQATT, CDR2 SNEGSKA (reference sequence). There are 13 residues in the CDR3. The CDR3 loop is CSARRDTDYGYTF. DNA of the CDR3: TGCAGTGCTAGGCGGGACACAGACTATGGCTACACCTTC.

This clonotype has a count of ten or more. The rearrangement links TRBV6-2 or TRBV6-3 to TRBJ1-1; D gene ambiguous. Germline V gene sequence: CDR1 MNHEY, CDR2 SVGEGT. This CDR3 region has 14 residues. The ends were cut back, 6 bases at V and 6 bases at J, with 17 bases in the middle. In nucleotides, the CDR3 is TGTGCCAGCAGATTATCCACCATTCAGGCTGAAGCTTTCTTT. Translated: CASRLSTIQAEAFF.

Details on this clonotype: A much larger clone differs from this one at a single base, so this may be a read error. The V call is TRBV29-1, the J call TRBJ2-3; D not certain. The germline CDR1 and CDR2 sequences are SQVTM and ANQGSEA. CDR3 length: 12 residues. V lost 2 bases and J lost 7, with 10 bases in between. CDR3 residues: CSVELLENTQYF. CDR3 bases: TGCAGCGTTGAACTTTTGGAGAATACGCAGTATTTT.

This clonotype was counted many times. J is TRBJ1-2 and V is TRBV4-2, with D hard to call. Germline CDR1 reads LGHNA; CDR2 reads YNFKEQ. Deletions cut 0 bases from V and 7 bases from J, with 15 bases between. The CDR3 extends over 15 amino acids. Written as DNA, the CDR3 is TGTGCCAGCAGCCAAGAGGACGGGCCCTATTTTGGCTACACCTTC. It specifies CASSQEDGPYFGYTF.

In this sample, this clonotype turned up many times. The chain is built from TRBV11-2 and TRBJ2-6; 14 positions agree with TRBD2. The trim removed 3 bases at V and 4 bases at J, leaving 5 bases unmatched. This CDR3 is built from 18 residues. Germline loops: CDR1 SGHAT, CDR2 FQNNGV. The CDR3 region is CASSFPGLAGDGANVLTF. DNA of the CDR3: TGTGCCAGCAGCTTCCCGGGACTAGCGGGGGACGGGGCCAACGTCCTGACTTTC.

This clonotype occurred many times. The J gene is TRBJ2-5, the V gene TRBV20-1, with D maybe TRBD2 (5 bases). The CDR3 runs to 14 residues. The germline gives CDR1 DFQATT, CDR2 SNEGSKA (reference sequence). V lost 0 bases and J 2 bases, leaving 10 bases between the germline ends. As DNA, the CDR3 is TGCAGTGCTAGAGATGGGGAGTTTCAAGAGACCCAGTACTTC. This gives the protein CSARDGEFQETQYF.

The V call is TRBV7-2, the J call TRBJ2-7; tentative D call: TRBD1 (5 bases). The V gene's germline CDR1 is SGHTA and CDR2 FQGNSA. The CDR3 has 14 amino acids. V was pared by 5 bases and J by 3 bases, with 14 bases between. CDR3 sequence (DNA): TGTGCCAGCAGCCAACAGGAGATGGGCTACGAGCAGTACTTC. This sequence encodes CASSQQEMGYEQYF.

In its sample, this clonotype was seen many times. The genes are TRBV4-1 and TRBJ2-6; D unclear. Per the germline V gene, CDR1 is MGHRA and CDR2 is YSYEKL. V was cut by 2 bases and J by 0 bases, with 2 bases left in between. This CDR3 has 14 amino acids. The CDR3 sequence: CASSQYSGANVLTF. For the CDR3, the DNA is TGCGCCAGCAGCCAATACTCTGGGGCCAACGTCCTGACTTTC.

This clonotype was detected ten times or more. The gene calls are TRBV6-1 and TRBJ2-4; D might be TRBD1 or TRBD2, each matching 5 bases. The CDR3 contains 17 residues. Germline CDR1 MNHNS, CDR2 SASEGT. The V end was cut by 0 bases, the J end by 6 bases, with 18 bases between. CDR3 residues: CASSEAFGTRGGNIQYF. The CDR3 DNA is TGTGCCAGCAGTGAAGCTTTTGGGACCCGGGGTGGAAACATTCAGTACTTC.

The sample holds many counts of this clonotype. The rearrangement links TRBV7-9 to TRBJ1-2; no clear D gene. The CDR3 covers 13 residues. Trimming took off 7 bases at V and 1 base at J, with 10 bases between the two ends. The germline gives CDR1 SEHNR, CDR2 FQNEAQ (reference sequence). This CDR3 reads CASTLGSNYGYTF. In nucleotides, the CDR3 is TGTGCCAGCACCCTAGGGAGTAACTATGGCTACACCTTC.

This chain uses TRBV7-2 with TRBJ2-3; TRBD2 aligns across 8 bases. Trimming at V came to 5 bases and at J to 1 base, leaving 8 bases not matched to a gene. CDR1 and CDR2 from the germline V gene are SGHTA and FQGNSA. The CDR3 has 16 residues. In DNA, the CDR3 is TGTGCCAGCAGCCCACGCCGGGGGGGCGGCACAGATACGCAGTATTTT. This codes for CASSPRRGGGTDTQYF.

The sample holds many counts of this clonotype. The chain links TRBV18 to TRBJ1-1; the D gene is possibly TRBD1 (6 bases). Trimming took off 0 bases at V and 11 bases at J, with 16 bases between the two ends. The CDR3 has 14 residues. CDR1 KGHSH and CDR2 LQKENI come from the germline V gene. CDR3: CASSPPNSGHPAFF. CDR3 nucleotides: TGTGCCAGCTCACCACCTAACTCGGGACATCCGGCTTTCTTT.

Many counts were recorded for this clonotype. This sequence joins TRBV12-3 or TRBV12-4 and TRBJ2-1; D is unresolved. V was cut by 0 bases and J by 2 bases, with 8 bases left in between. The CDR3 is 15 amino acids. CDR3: CASSLATSTYNEQFF. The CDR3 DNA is TGTGCCAGCAGTTTAGCTACGTCCACCTACAATGAGCAGTTCTTC.

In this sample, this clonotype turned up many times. The CDR3 here is CASSRQEVDIQYF. CDR3 sequence (DNA): TGTGCCAGCAGCCGACAGGAGGTGGACATTCAGTACTTC. The genes are TRBV14 and TRBJ2-4; maybe TRBD1 (6 bases). Germline CDR1 is SGHDN and CDR2 is FVKESK. The length of the CDR3 is 13 residues. V was trimmed by 4 bases and J by 8 bases, leaving 12 bases between them.

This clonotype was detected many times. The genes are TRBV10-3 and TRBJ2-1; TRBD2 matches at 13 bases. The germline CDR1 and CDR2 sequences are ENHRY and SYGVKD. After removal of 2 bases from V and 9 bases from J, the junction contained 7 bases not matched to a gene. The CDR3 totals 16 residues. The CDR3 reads CAISEPTSGRASEQFF. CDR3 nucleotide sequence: TGTGCCATCAGTGAGCCAACTAGCGGGAGGGCCTCTGAGCAGTTCTTC.

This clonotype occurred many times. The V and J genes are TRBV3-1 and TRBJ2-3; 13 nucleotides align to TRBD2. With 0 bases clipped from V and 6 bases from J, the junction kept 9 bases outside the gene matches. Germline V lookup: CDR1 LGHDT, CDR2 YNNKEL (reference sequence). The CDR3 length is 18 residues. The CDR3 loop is CASSQEGLAGPLGDTQYF. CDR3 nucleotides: TGTGCCAGCAGCCAAGAGGGACTAGCGGGACCCTTGGGTGATACGCAGTATTTT.

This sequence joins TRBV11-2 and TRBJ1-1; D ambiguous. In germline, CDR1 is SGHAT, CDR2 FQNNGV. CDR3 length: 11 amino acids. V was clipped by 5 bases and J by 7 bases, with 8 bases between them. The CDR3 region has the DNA TGTGCCAGCAGCACACACGGTGAAGCTTTCTTT. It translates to CASSTHGEAFF. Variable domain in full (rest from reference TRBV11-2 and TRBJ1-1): EAGVAQSPRYKIIEKRQSVAFWCNPISGHATLYWYQQILGQGPKLLIQFQNNGVVDDSQLPKDRFSAERLKGVDSTLKIQPAKLEDSAVYLCASSTHGEAFFGQGTRLTVV.

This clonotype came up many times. CDR3 DNA: TGTGCCAGCAGTTTTCAAGGGACAGCTCTTCAAGAGACCCAGTACTTC. Its translation: CASSFQGTALQETQYF. The chain combines TRBV28 with TRBJ2-5; TRBD1 matches at 7 bases. Germline trimming cut 3 bases from V and 2 bases from J; bases unmatched to any gene: 9. The CDR3 runs 16 residues. Germline CDR1 and CDR2: MDHEN and SYDVKM. Full variable domain (rest looked up from reference TRBV28 and TRBJ2-5): DVKVTQSSRYLVKRTGEKVFLECVQDMDHENMFWYRQDPGLGLRLIYFSYDVKMKEKGDIPEGYSVSREKKERFSLILESASTNQTSMYLCASSFQGTALQETQYFGPGTRLLVL.

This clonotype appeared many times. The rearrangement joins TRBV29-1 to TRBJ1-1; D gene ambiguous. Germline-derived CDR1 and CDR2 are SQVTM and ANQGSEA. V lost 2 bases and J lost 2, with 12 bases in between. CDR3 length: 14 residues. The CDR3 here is CSVERESGNTEAFF. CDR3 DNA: TGCAGCGTTGAAAGGGAGAGCGGCAACACTGAAGCTTTCTTT.

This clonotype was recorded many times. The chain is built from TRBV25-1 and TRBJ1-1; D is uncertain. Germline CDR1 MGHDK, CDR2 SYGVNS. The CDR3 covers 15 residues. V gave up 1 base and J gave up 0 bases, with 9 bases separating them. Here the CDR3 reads CASSEFPGVNTEAFF. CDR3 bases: TGTGCCAGCAGTGAATTCCCAGGAGTGAACACTGAAGCTTTCTTT.

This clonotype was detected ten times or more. The CDR3: CASRFSGRIAYEQYF. The CDR3 region has the DNA TGTGCCAGCAGATTTAGCGGGAGGATCGCGTACGAGCAGTACTTC. The V gene is TRBV27, the J gene TRBJ2-7; 10 bases are shared with TRBD2. The CDR3 has 15 amino acids. Germline CDR1 is MNHEY and CDR2 is SMNVEV (reference sequence). V trimming: 6 bases; J trimming: 4 bases; junction bases outside the gene matches: 9.

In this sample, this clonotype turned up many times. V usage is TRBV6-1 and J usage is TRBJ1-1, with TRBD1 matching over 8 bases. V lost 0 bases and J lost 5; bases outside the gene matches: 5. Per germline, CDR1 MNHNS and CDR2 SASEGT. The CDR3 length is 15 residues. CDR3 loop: CASSEAGQGGTEAFF. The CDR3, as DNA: TGTGCCAGCAGTGAAGCAGGACAGGGAGGTACTGAAGCTTTCTTT.

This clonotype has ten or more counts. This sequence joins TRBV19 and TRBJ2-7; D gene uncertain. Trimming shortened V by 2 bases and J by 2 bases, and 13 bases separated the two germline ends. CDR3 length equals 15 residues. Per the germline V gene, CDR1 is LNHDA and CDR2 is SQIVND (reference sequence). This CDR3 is CASSITASGAYEQYF. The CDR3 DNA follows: TGTGCCAGTAGTATAACGGCTAGTGGGGCCTACGAGCAGTACTTC.

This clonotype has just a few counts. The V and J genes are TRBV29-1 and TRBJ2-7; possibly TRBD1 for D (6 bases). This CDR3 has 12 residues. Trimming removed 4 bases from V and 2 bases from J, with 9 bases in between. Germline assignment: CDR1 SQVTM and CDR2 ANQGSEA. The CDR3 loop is CSVGAGAYEQYF. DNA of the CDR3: TGCAGCGTTGGGGCAGGGGCCTACGAGCAGTACTTC.

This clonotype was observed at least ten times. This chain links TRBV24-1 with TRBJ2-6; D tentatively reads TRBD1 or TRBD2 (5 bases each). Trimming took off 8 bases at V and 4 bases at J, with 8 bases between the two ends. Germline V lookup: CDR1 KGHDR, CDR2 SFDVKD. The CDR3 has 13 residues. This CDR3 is CATTGTGANVLTF. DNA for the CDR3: TGTGCCACCACAGGGACCGGGGCCAACGTCCTGACTTTC.